In its sample, the clone carrying this T cell receptor (beta chain) is medium-sized. TCRdb used MiXCR to reprocess the 5' RACE reads, holding one entry per CDR3 protein. This sample has nearly 100,000 distinct CDR3 sequences, with approximately 15% found just once. V lost 6 bases to trimming and J lost 7 bases; unmatched junction nucleotides: 5. Germline-derived CDR1 and CDR2 are KGHSH and LQKENI. CDR3 size: 12 residues. The data stem from a study of T cells of healthy individuals. The receptor was isolated from a human donor in good health. The chain is built from TRBV18 and TRBJ1-1; 7 nucleotides agree with TRBD1. CDR3 bases: TGTGCCAGCTCCTCCCAGGGGGATGAAGCTTTCTTT. Translating gives CASSSQGDEAFF.